The clone carrying this T cell receptor (beta chain) was observed a few times. Its matching antigen is unknown. This entry belongs to a study of CD8 T cell repertoires and HIV-1 epitope variants. Whole-study context: Epitopes were three Gag families plus Nef HW9 and YT9.

The table came from immunoSEQ multiplex PCR; TCRdb's copy has only in-frame clones and leaves some out. The top ten hold about 40% of the sample, which has about 5,000 clones, around two thirds seen once. Germline CDR1 SGHKS, CDR2 YYEKEE (reference sequence). The V end was cut by 3 bases, the J end by 2 bases, with 14 bases between. This CDR3 has 15 amino acids. The chain couples TRBV5-5 to TRBJ1-1, with D hard to call. The sequence derives from a male donor with HIV. Material for sequencing was cultured CD8+ T cells derived from PBMCs. The CDR3 DNA follows: TGTGCCAGCAGCTCTCTATCACAAGTAAACACTGAAGCTTTCTTT. Protein sequence: CASSSLSQVNTEAFF.